Shown below are 16 T cell receptor beta chains from a single sample sequenced in a study of blood T cells in healthy people across ages. For the second PCR, which ran for about 6 to 11 cycles, a sample-barcoded 5' primer and a J-beta primer mix were used. TCRdb processed the 5' RACE reads anew with MiXCR; each CDR3 protein has one entry. The sample yields hundreds of thousands of distinct CDR3 sequences, around 62% seen once. Sequenced: blood. These receptors were obtained from a man younger than 40 in good health.

The chain is built from TRBV10-3 and TRBJ2-1; a weak D match, TRBD2 (5 bases). Trimming took off 7 bases at V and 2 bases at J, with 12 bases between the two ends. CDR1 is ENHRY, CDR2 SYGVKD, per germline. This CDR3 spans 14 amino acids. The CDR3 nucleotides read TGTGCCATCATGGCAGAGGAGGCCTACAATGAGCAGTTCTTC. Amino acids: CAIMAEEAYNEQFF.

V gene TRBV7-9 combines with J gene TRBJ1-4; D is unclear. The CDR3 consists of 15 residues. Germline V gives CDR1 SEHNR, CDR2 FQNEAQ (reference sequence). Deletions cut 4 bases from V and 13 bases from J, with 22 bases between. The CDR3 DNA sequence: TGTGCCAGCAGCTATCCGGCAACAACTAATAAAAGACTGTTTTTT. This encodes CASSYPATTNKRLFF.

This chain connects TRBV20-1 to TRBJ2-3; TRBD2 matches 8 bases. J lost 4 bases, V lost 0 bases, and 12 bases had no gene match. Germline lookup yields CDR1 DFQATT and CDR2 SNEGSKA (reference sequence). CDR3 length: 17 amino acids. The CDR3 region is CSARDHQRGPPSDTQYF. DNA of the CDR3: TGCAGTGCTAGAGATCACCAGCGGGGGCCCCCTTCAGATACGCAGTATTTT.

This rearrangement joins TRBV7-8 to TRBJ1-2, with 7 bases aligning to TRBD1. V was clipped by 0 bases and J by 9 bases; unmatched bases: 13. Germline V gives CDR1 SGHVS, CDR2 FQNEAQ. The CDR3 totals 16 residues. The CDR3 protein is CASSLALRTGAGSYTF. The CDR3 DNA sequence: TGTGCCAGCAGCTTAGCGCTAAGAACAGGGGCTGGGAGCTACACCTTC. The full variable domain, in which reference TRBV7-8 and TRBJ1-2 provide the parts outside the CDR3, is GAGVSQSPRYKVAKRGQDVALRCDPISGHVSLFWYQQALGQGPEFLTYFQNEAQLDKSGLPSDRFFAERPEGSVSTLKIQRTQQEDSAVYLCASSLALRTGAGSYTFGSGTRLTVV.

The chain combines TRBV20-1 with TRBJ2-7, with a tentative D call TRBD2 (6 bases). CDR3 length: 13 residues. Germline CDR1 and CDR2: DFQATT and SNEGSKA (reference sequence). Between the trimmed V and J ends, which lost 6 bases and 0 bases, there was a span of 12 bases. In DNA, the CDR3 is TGCAGTGCGAAGCGGGCTACCTCCTACGAGCAGTACTTC. Encoded protein: CSAKRATSYEQYF.

The V call is TRBV7-9, the J call TRBJ2-1; the D gene is possibly TRBD1 (5 bases). Germline CDR1 and CDR2: SEHNR and FQNEAQ (reference sequence). V dropped 0 bases and J dropped 13 bases, with 13 bases sitting between them. The CDR3 is 13 amino acids. CDR3 sequence reads: CASSLAPRRGQFF. The CDR3, as DNA: TGTGCCAGCAGCTTAGCTCCCCGAAGGGGTCAGTTCTTC.

This chain joins TRBV7-6 and TRBJ2-1; no reliable D call. CDR1 SGHVS and CDR2 FNYEAQ come from the germline V gene. V lost 5 bases and J lost 5, with 7 bases in between. The CDR3 runs to 12 residues. CDR3 residues: CASSINHNEQFF. CDR3 DNA: TGTGCCAGCAGCATAAATCACAATGAGCAGTTCTTC.

The rearrangement joins TRBV12-3 or TRBV12-4 to TRBJ1-2, with no clear D. CDR3 length equals 13 residues. The germline V and J ends were trimmed by 6 bases and 4 bases, with 12 bases remaining between them. CDR3 DNA sequence: TGTGCCAGCAGGCGGAATCCAGCCTATGGCTACACCTTC. Its protein product is CASRRNPAYGYTF.

This rearrangement joins TRBV7-2 to TRBJ1-4, with 10 nucleotides matching TRBD1. Looked up from germline, CDR1 is SGHTA and CDR2 is FQGNSA. There are 17 residues in the CDR3. V was clipped by 5 bases and J by 6 bases; unmatched bases: 12. The CDR3 sequence is CASSPVGQGWLYEKLFF. The CDR3 bases are TGTGCCAGCAGCCCTGTGGGACAGGGGTGGTTGTATGAAAAACTGTTTTTT.

There are a few counts of this clonotype. V is TRBV2 and J is TRBJ1-6; no reliable D call. This CDR3 spans 11 amino acids. CDR1 is SNHLY and CDR2 is FYNNEI in the germline V gene. V dropped 6 bases and J dropped 8 bases, with 5 bases sitting between them. The CDR3 bases are TGTGCCAGCAGCCCCGATTCACCCCTCCACTTT. The encoded protein is CASSPDSPLHF.

The chain carries TRBV2 and TRBJ1-6, with D hard to call. V lost 1 base and J lost 9, with 10 bases in between. The germline CDR1 and CDR2 sequences are SNHLY and FYNNEI. This CDR3 region has 14 residues. In DNA form, the CDR3 reads TGTGCCAGCAGTGAAGACCCTTTCCTTTCACCCCTCCACTTT. Protein sequence: CASSEDPFLSPLHF.

This clonotype came up a few times. The chain employs TRBV12-3 or TRBV12-4 and TRBJ1-2, with a weak D call TRBD1 (5 bases). V was shortened by 6 bases and J by 3 bases, with 11 bases between the two germline ends. The CDR3 contains 13 residues. CDR3 in amino acids: CASSRDVYYGYTF. The CDR3 bases are TGTGCCAGCAGCAGGGACGTATACTATGGCTACACCTTC.

The V and J genes are TRBV7-2 and TRBJ2-1; TRBD2 aligns across 11 bases. In germline, CDR1 is SGHTA, CDR2 FQGNSA. The CDR3 is 15 residues long. With 5 bases clipped from V and 2 bases from J, the junction kept 2 bases outside the gene matches. DNA for the CDR3: TGTGCCAGCAGCAAGGGACTAGCGGCCTACAATGAGCAGTTCTTC. Its translation is CASSKGLAAYNEQFF.

CDR3 protein: CASSTRTGKGSTYEQYF. The CDR3 DNA reads as TGTGCCAGCAGTACCCGGACAGGGAAGGGTTCTACCTACGAGCAGTACTTC. The chain employs TRBV6-6 and TRBJ2-4; 8 bases are shared with TRBD1. The tail of the sequence fits TRBJ2-7 better, so the J call may be wrong. The germline V gene encodes CDR1 MNHNY and CDR2 SVGAGI (reference sequence). There are 17 residues in the CDR3.

The rearrangement links TRBV2 to TRBJ1-6; D ambiguous. The CDR3 has 13 amino acids. Trimming removed 3 bases from V and 12 bases from J, with 12 bases in between. Germline loops: CDR1 SNHLY, CDR2 FYNNEI. The CDR3 here is CASSDRRDLPLHF. For the CDR3, the DNA is TGTGCCAGCAGTGATCGTCGGGATTTACCCCTCCACTTT. Together with reference TRBV2 and TRBJ1-6, the CDR3 gives the full variable domain: EPEVTQTPSHQVTQMGQEVILRCVPISNHLYFYWYRQILGQKVEFLVSFYNNEISEKSEIFDDQFSVERPDGSNFTLKIRSTKLEDSAMYFCASSDRRDLPLHFGNGTRLTVT.

The chain is built from TRBV4-2 and TRBJ1-5; the match to TRBD1 covers 8 bases. The junction had 7 bases not matched to a gene; V was cut back by 4 bases and J by 5 bases. The CDR3 runs 15 residues. Germline values: CDR1 LGHNA, CDR2 YNFKEQ. CDR3 nucleotides: TGTGCCAGCAGCCCACTGGACAGGGCGGATCAGCCCCAGCATTTT. This translates into CASSPLDRADQPQHF.